Shown below are 26 T cell receptor beta chains from a single sample sequenced in a study of blood T cell repertoires in COVID-19. Profiled with immunoSEQ multiplex PCR; TCRdb holds only in-frame clones, not every one. Of roughly 150,000 clones listed, roughly 81% are singletons. The sequencing sample was made of peripheral blood. These receptors all come from a woman between 55 and 75 years old with COVID-19, enrolled during active disease.

The chain joins TRBV19 to TRBJ1-2; D may be TRBD1 (5 bases). The CDR3 contains 15 residues. The V end lost 0 bases, the J end lost 5 bases, and 13 bases lay between the germline ends. Germline V gene sequence: CDR1 LNHDA, CDR2 SQIVND (reference sequence). CDR3 DNA sequence: TGTGCCAGTAGTATAGATCCGTGGGGGGATTATGGCTACACCTTC. It specifies CASSIDPWGDYGYTF.

This clone was found once. The chain employs TRBV18 and TRBJ2-3; TRBD1 might be the D (6 bases). CDR3 length equals 15 residues. Germline CDR1 reads KGHSH; CDR2 reads LQKENI. Trimming left V 1 base short and J 6 bases short, with 14 bases between. This chain's CDR3 is CASSPQNRVRDTQYF. DNA for the CDR3: TGTGCCAGCTCACCACAGAACAGGGTCAGGGATACGCAGTATTTT. Filled out from reference TRBV18 and TRBJ2-3, the complete variable domain reads NAGVMQNPRHLVRRRGQEARLRCSPMKGHSHVYWYRQLPEEGLKFMVYLQKENIIDESGMPKERFSAEFPKEGPSILRIQQVVRGDSAAYFCASSPQNRVRDTQYFGPGTRLTVL.

Regarding this clone: This sample includes further DNA sequences coding for the same CDR3. The J gene is TRBJ2-7, the V gene TRBV5-1; possible D gene TRBD1, 6 bases. CDR3 size: 13 residues. Germline values: CDR1 SGHRS, CDR2 YFSETQ. Between the trimmed V and J ends, which lost 1 base and 4 bases, there was a span of 9 bases. The CDR3 loop is CASSLNREYEQYF. CDR3 DNA sequence: TGCGCCAGCAGCTTGAACAGGGAGTACGAGCAGTACTTC.

The rearrangement links TRBV18 to TRBJ2-7, with D uncertain. The CDR3 extends over 14 amino acids. V lost 6 bases and J lost 0, with 12 bases in between. Per germline, CDR1 KGHSH and CDR2 LQKENI. The CDR3 loop is CASSPLETSYEQYF. The CDR3 nucleotides are TGTGCCAGCTCTCCTCTAGAGACCTCCTACGAGCAGTACTTC.

This clone was found once. CDR3 bases: TGTGCCAGCAGCCAACTCCTAGCGGGAGGGACCAATGAGCAGTTCTTC. Protein: CASSQLLAGGTNEQFF. The J gene is TRBJ2-1, the V gene TRBV13; 12 bases agree with TRBD2. This CDR3 has 16 residues. V lost 5 bases and J lost 6; bases outside the gene matches: 8. Germline lookup yields CDR1 PRHDT and CDR2 FYEKMQ (reference sequence).

The rearrangement links TRBV30 to TRBJ2-6; TRBD2 is a possible D gene (5 bases). Trimming removed 0 bases from V and 2 bases from J, with 8 bases in between. The CDR3 contains 15 residues. Germline V lookup: CDR1 GTSNPN, CDR2 SVGIG (reference sequence). DNA of the CDR3: TGTGCCTGGAGTGTATCGGGAACTGGGGCCAACGTCCTGACTTTC. Its protein product is CAWSVSGTGANVLTF. Filled out from reference TRBV30 and TRBJ2-6, the complete variable domain reads SQTIHQWPATLVQPVGSPLSLECTVEGTSNPNLYWYRQAAGRGLQLLFYSVGIGQISSEVPQNLSASRPQDRQFILSSKKLLLSDSGFYLCAWSVSGTGANVLTFGAGSRLTVL.

The rearrangement links TRBV9 to TRBJ2-5; 7 nucleotides match TRBD1. CDR1 and CDR2 (germline): SGDLS, YYNGEE. CDR3 size: 14 residues. With V trimmed by 3 bases and J by 1 base, 3 bases remained unmatched. The CDR3 loop reads CASSDRGTQETQYF. The CDR3 DNA reads TGTGCCAGCAGCGACAGGGGCACCCAAGAGACCCAGTACTTC.

This chain links TRBV3-1 (or the pseudogene TRBV3-2) with TRBJ2-5; 8 positions agree with TRBD1. The CDR3 covers 14 residues. CDR1 LGHDT and CDR2 YNNKEL come from the germline V gene (reference sequence). V was clipped by 4 bases and J by 5 bases; unmatched bases: 6. The CDR3: CASSPRDRRETQYF. The CDR3 nucleotides read TGTGCCAGCAGCCCCCGGGACAGGCGGGAGACCCAGTACTTC.

The chain recombines TRBV9 with TRBJ2-2, with TRBD1 identical over 8 bases. The CDR3 covers 16 residues. Losses at the gene ends were 4 bases for V and 4 bases for J; bases not matched to a gene: 9. Germline loops: CDR1 SGDLS, CDR2 YYNGEE. The DNA of the CDR3 is TGTGCCAGCAGCATTCGGACAGGGCCTGGCACCGGGGAGCTGTTTTTT. This encodes CASSIRTGPGTGELFF.

The rearrangement links TRBV24-1 to TRBJ1-5; tentatively, D is TRBD1 (5 bases). Per germline, CDR1 KGHDR and CDR2 SFDVKD. Trimming cost V 9 bases and J 0 bases, with 11 bases left between them. There are 14 residues in the CDR3. CDR3 region: CATSDSYSNQPQHF. DNA for the CDR3: TGTGCCACCTCAGACAGCTATAGCAATCAGCCCCAGCATTTT.

The genes are TRBV6-5 and TRBJ2-1; D perhaps matches TRBD2 (5 bases). V was trimmed by 4 bases and J by 4 bases, leaving 8 bases between them. CDR3 length: 13 amino acids. Germline V gene sequence: CDR1 MNHEY, CDR2 SVGAGI. CDR3 sequence reads: CASSSGLYNEQFF. CDR3 nucleotide sequence: TGTGCCAGCAGTTCCGGACTGTACAATGAGCAGTTCTTC.

The chain joins TRBV7-3 to TRBJ2-1; TRBD2 matches 7 bases. This CDR3 has 14 amino acids. J gave up 4 bases and V 2 bases, and 2 bases lay outside the gene matches. Per the germline V gene, CDR1 is SGHTA and CDR2 is FQGTGA. DNA of the CDR3: TGTGCCAGCAGCTTATCTAGCGGTTACAATGAGCAGTTCTTC. Encoded protein: CASSLSSGYNEQFF.

This rearrangement joins TRBV7-3 to TRBJ2-5; 16 bases fit TRBD2. Germline V gives CDR1 SGHTA, CDR2 FQGTGA. The CDR3 is made up of 16 amino acids. Losses at the gene ends were 4 bases for V and 4 bases for J; bases not matched to a gene: 3. CDR3 protein: CASSSGLAGGSETQYF. CDR3 nucleotides: TGTGCCAGCAGCTCGGGACTAGCGGGAGGGTCAGAGACCCAGTACTTC.

This chain uses TRBV14 with TRBJ2-6, with a possible D match to TRBD2 (6 bases). Germline V CDR1 and CDR2: SGHDN, FVKESK. The V gene lost 4 bases and the J gene lost 2 bases, with 9 bases spanning the gap. The CDR3 sequence is 15 residues long. CDR3 DNA sequence: TGTGCCAGCAGCCTCCAGCGGGCTGGGGCCAACGTCCTGACTTTC. It translates to CASSLQRAGANVLTF.

This rearrangement joins TRBV5-1 to TRBJ2-5; D unresolved. The CDR3 contains 13 residues. V shed 2 bases and J shed 5 bases, with 10 bases lying between them. Germline CDR1 is SGHRS and CDR2 is YFSETQ. The CDR3 bases are TGCGCCAGCAGCTTTGGGCCCTCTGAGACCCAGTACTTC. Amino acids: CASSFGPSETQYF.

This clone was counted between two and nine times. V is TRBV19 and J is TRBJ1-5; the D is unclear. Trimming took off 9 bases at V and 5 bases at J, with 11 bases between the two ends. Germline V gene data show CDR1 as LNHDA and CDR2 as SQIVND (reference sequence). The CDR3 runs 12 residues. The CDR3 sequence is CASSHRDQPQHF. In nucleotides, the CDR3 is TGTGCCAGCAGTCACCGCGATCAGCCCCAGCATTTT.

CDR3 nucleotides: TGTGCCAGCACCTTTAGCGGGAGCCTCTACGAGCAGTACTTC. Protein: CASTFSGSLYEQYF. The chain uses TRBV6-5 and TRBJ2-7, with 9 bases lining up with TRBD2. Unmatched junction bases numbered 7, after V lost 7 bases and J lost 3 bases. Per germline, CDR1 MNHEY and CDR2 SVGAGI. The CDR3 loop spans 14 amino acids.

The chain links TRBV7-9 to TRBJ2-5; 9 nucleotides agree with TRBD2. The CDR3 consists of 14 residues. In germline, CDR1 is SEHNR, CDR2 FQNEAQ (reference sequence). The trim removed 5 bases at V and 4 bases at J, leaving 5 bases unmatched. This chain's CDR3 is CASSRGGAGETQYF. CDR3 in DNA: TGTGCCAGCAGCCGCGGGGGGGCCGGAGAGACCCAGTACTTC. The full variable domain, its missing parts supplied by reference TRBV7-9 and TRBJ2-5, is DTGVSQNPRHKITKRGQNVTFRCDPISEHNRLYWYRQTLGQGPEFLTYFQNEAQLEKSRLLSDRFSAERPKGSFSTLEIQRTEQGDSAMYLCASSRGGAGETQYFGPGTRLLVL.

The chain couples TRBV9 to TRBJ2-5; possibly TRBD2 for D (5 bases). This CDR3 comprises 13 residues. The germline CDR1 and CDR2 sequences are SGDLS and YYNGEE. Deletions cut 0 bases from V and 4 bases from J, with 7 bases between. In DNA, the CDR3 is TGTGCCAGCAGCGTAGGACTACTAGAGACCCAGTACTTC. Its protein product is CASSVGLLETQYF.

This rearrangement joins TRBV5-4 to TRBJ1-6; D is possibly TRBD1 (6 bases). V was shortened by 3 bases and J by 10 bases, with 14 bases between the two germline ends. Germline assignment: CDR1 SGHNT and CDR2 YYREEE (reference sequence). This CDR3 region has 14 residues. The CDR3 nucleotides are TGTGCCAGCAGCTCCGGGACACAAGGATCACCCCTCCACTTT. Its protein is CASSSGTQGSPLHF. The variable domain in full, completed from reference TRBV5-4 and TRBJ1-6, reads ETGVTQSPTHLIKTRGQQVTLRCSSQSGHNTVSWYQQALGQGPQFIFQYYREEENGRGNFPPRFSGLQFPNYSSELNVNALELDDSALYLCASSSGTQGSPLHFGNGTRLTVT.

The CDR3 reads CASSQGAGTLYNEQFF. The CDR3 DNA follows: TGTGCCAGCAGCCAAGGGGCGGGAACCCTCTACAATGAGCAGTTCTTC. This chain uses TRBV3-1 (or the pseudogene TRBV3-2) with TRBJ2-1, with D possibly TRBD2 on 6 matching bases. The CDR3 has 16 amino acids. Germline V gene data show CDR1 as LGHDT and CDR2 as YNNKEL (reference sequence). V lost 1 base, J lost 3 bases, and 13 bases lay in between.

This chain links TRBV7-2 with TRBJ2-5; 15 bases align to TRBD2. CDR1 is SGHTA and CDR2 is FQGNSA in the germline V gene. The CDR3 runs to 17 residues. V lost 4 bases and J lost 0; bases outside the gene matches: 3. The CDR3 DNA sequence: TGTGCCAGCAGCTACGGGACTAGCGGGAGGCACCAAGAGACCCAGTACTTC. This encodes CASSYGTSGRHQETQYF.

The chain links TRBV5-4 to TRBJ1-1, with D possibly being TRBD1 (6 bases). This CDR3 comprises 13 residues. Germline lookup yields CDR1 SGHNT and CDR2 YYREEE (reference sequence). V lost 4 bases to trimming and J lost 6 bases, with 13 bases between them. The CDR3 loop reads CASSLQGGAEAFF. The CDR3 DNA is TGTGCCAGCAGCCTACAGGGTGGCGCTGAAGCTTTCTTT.

The V and J genes are TRBV19 and TRBJ1-2; D is perhaps TRBD1 (6 bases). V was trimmed by 0 bases and J by 8 bases, leaving 13 bases between them. The CDR3 sequence is 14 residues long. The V gene's germline CDR1 is LNHDA and CDR2 SQIVND (reference sequence). The CDR3 loop is CASSIDSGAVGYTF. The CDR3 nucleotides read TGTGCCAGTAGTATAGATTCAGGGGCGGTCGGCTACACCTTC.

This clone was counted between two and nine times. V is TRBV27 and J is TRBJ1-1; D perhaps matches TRBD1 (5 bases). V gave up 3 bases and J gave up 5 bases, with 10 bases separating them. The germline CDR1 and CDR2 sequences are MNHEY and SMNVEV (reference sequence). The CDR3 loop spans 13 amino acids. CDR3 DNA sequence: TGTGCCAGCAGTTTTGTGCAGGGAACTGAAGCTTTCTTT. Protein: CASSFVQGTEAFF.

This chain's CDR3 is CASSRGLNQETQYF. CDR3 bases: TGTGCCAGTAGTAGGGGACTAAACCAAGAGACCCAGTACTTC. The chain combines TRBV19 with TRBJ2-5; 7 bases line up with TRBD2. The CDR3 length is 14 residues. The germline V gene encodes CDR1 LNHDA and CDR2 SQIVND (reference sequence). V lost 4 bases and J lost 0; bases outside the gene matches: 2.